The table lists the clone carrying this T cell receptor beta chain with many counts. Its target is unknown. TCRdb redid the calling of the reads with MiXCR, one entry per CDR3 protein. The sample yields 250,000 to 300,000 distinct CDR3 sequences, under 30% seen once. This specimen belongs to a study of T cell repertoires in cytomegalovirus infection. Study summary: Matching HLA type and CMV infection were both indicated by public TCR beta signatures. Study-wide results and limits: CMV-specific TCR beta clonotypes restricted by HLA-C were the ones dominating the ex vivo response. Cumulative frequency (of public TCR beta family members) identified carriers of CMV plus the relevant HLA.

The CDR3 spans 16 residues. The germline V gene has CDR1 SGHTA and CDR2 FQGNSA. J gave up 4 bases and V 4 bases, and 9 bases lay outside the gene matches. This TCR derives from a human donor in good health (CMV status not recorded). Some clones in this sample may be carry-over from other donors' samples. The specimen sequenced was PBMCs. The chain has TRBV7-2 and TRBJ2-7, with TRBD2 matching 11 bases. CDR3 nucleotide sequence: TGTGCCAGCAGCTCTAAGGGACTAGCGGCTACTTACGAGCAGTACTTC. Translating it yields CASSSKGLAATYEQYF.